These 28 T cell receptor beta chains originate from one sample sequenced in a study of blood T cell repertoires in COVID-19 (dated by TCRdb to 2020 to 2021). Library preparation was by the immunoSEQ multiplex PCR assay. Drawn from immuneACCESS, this table holds only the in-frame rearrangements with V and J called that TCRdb kept. Clones are partly lost; checked studies trace under half to an unresolved V gene and leave the rest unexplained. For this sample the table gives 120,000 to 150,000 clones, of which around 86% were detected only once. Together, the top ten hold around 5% of the sample. Source material: peripheral blood. These receptors were collected from a human donor in a cohort sampled during active COVID-19.

This clone was seen a single time. The chain links TRBV2 to TRBJ2-5, with TRBD2 matching 11 bases. Germline CDR1 and CDR2: SNHLY and FYNNEI. Unmatched junction bases numbered 3, after V lost 7 bases and J lost 2 bases. This CDR3 region has 14 residues. CDR3 DNA sequence: TGTGCCAGCAAGACTAGCGGGGCACAAGAGACCCAGTACTTC. It yields the protein CASKTSGAQETQYF.

The V gene is TRBV27, the J gene TRBJ2-1, with 9 bases aligning to TRBD1. The J segment lost 4 bases and the V segment lost 6 bases, leaving 13 bases of the junction unmatched. CDR3 length equals 17 residues. Germline V lookup: CDR1 MNHEY, CDR2 SMNVEV (reference sequence). Here the CDR3 reads CASSLSSGTGKYNEQFF. The CDR3 bases are TGTGCCAGCAGCCTATCATCCGGGACAGGGAAATACAATGAGCAGTTCTTC.

The chain is built from TRBV6-1 and TRBJ1-1; D unclear. Trimming took off 0 bases at V and 10 bases at J, with 12 bases between the two ends. This CDR3 region has 13 residues. Germline CDR1 is MNHNS and CDR2 is SASEGT. The CDR3 loop is CASSEAWARRAFF. In DNA, the CDR3 is TGTGCCAGCAGTGAAGCATGGGCACGGCGAGCTTTCTTT.

The CDR3 DNA is TGTGCCAGCAGTTTATCGGGACTAGCGGGGAACTACGAGCAGTACTTC. Residues: CASSLSGLAGNYEQYF. The chain joins TRBV27 to TRBJ2-7; 13 nucleotides align to TRBD2. CDR3 length: 16 residues. The ends lost 0 bases at V and 3 bases at J; junction bases unmatched: 2. Germline-derived CDR1 and CDR2 are MNHEY and SMNVEV (reference sequence).

The CDR3 here is CASAGQARGIQYF. The DNA of the CDR3 is TGTGCCAGCGCAGGACAGGCCAGGGGCATTCAGTACTTC. The J gene is TRBJ2-4, the V gene TRBV28, with 7 positions matching TRBD1. Germline V gene sequence: CDR1 MDHEN, CDR2 SYDVKM. The CDR3 contains 13 residues. V gave up 8 bases and J gave up 9 bases; unmatched junction bases: 10.

This clone has only one observation. The chain recombines TRBV7-2 with TRBJ2-7; 7 nucleotides agree with TRBD2. CDR3 size: 15 residues. Germline loops: CDR1 SGHTA, CDR2 FQGNSA. Trimming cost V 1 base and J 3 bases; bases outside gene matches: 6. DNA for the CDR3: TGTGCCAGCAGCTTAGAAGGCGGGGGAATCTACGAGCAGTACTTC. Translated, it gives CASSLEGGGIYEQYF.

This chain connects TRBV30 to TRBJ1-1; maybe TRBD1 (5 bases). Germline V gives CDR1 GTSNPN, CDR2 SVGIG (reference sequence). This CDR3 is built from 12 residues. V gave up 2 bases and J gave up 8 bases, with 12 bases separating them. CDR3 region: CAWSRGAMEAFF. The DNA of the CDR3 is TGTGCCTGGAGTCGCGGGGCGATGGAAGCTTTCTTT.

The chain combines TRBV9 with TRBJ2-7; a weak D match, TRBD2 (5 bases). This CDR3 region has 15 residues. The germline gives CDR1 SGDLS, CDR2 YYNGEE. Trimming cost V 1 base and J 2 bases, with 13 bases left between them. In nucleotides, the CDR3 is TGTGCCAGCAGCGTATCGGTAGCGAGGGCCTACGAGCAGTACTTC. Protein: CASSVSVARAYEQYF.

This chain uses TRBV28 with TRBJ2-3, with D unclear. The CDR3 runs to 12 residues. Germline assignment: CDR1 MDHEN and CDR2 SYDVKM. Trimming took 3 bases from V and 7 from J, leaving 8 bases between them. This CDR3 is CASSFGANTQYF. In DNA form, the CDR3 reads TGTGCCAGCAGTTTCGGAGCGAATACGCAGTATTTT.

The J gene is TRBJ1-4, the V gene TRBV20-1; D unclear. CDR1 is DFQATT and CDR2 is SNEGSKA in the germline V gene (reference sequence). The V and J ends lost 5 bases and 8 bases respectively, with 6 bases between them. The CDR3 spans 10 residues. The CDR3 region is CSAAGEKLFF. The CDR3, as DNA: TGCAGTGCTGCGGGGGAAAAACTGTTTTTT.

This chain uses TRBV6-5 with TRBJ1-2, with 8 bases matching TRBD1. V was clipped by 6 bases and J by 6 bases; unmatched bases: 9. The CDR3 extends over 14 amino acids. CDR1 and CDR2 from the germline V gene are MNHEY and SVGAGI. This chain's CDR3 is CASSWTGLEDGYTF. CDR3 coding DNA: TGTGCCAGCAGCTGGACAGGGTTAGAAGATGGCTACACCTTC.

The J gene is TRBJ2-1, the V gene TRBV5-1; 10 bases match TRBD2. The CDR3 consists of 19 residues. CDR1 is SGHRS and CDR2 is YFSETQ in the germline V gene. Trimming at V came to 3 bases and at J to 9 bases, leaving 21 bases not matched to a gene. In DNA, the CDR3 is TGCGCCAGCAGCTCCGAGGGGTTGGCTAGCGGGGGAGCGGGTAGTGAGCAGTTCTTC. Translation: CASSSEGLASGGAGSEQFF.

The gene calls are TRBV5-1 and TRBJ1-4; D may be TRBD1 (6 bases). The CDR3 has 17 residues. CDR1 is SGHRS, CDR2 YFSETQ, per germline. V was shortened by 0 bases and J by 4 bases, with 16 bases between the two germline ends. The CDR3 DNA follows: TGCGCCAGCAGCTTGGCCCTCAGGAAGGGGGTTAATGAAAAACTGTTTTTT. This codes for CASSLALRKGVNEKLFF. The full variable domain, in which reference TRBV5-1 and TRBJ1-4 provide the parts outside the CDR3, is KAGVTQTPRYLIKTRGQQVTLSCSPISGHRSVSWYQQTPGQGLQFLFEYFSETQRNKGNFPGRFSGRQFSNSRSEMNVSTLELGDSALYLCASSLALRKGVNEKLFFGSGTQLSVL.

The chain couples TRBV27 to TRBJ2-2; the D gene is possibly TRBD1 (8 bases). Germline CDR1 is MNHEY and CDR2 is SMNVEV (reference sequence). CDR3 length: 14 residues. V shed 5 bases and J shed 7 bases, with 14 bases lying between them. CDR3 loop: CASSRQGRVGELFF. As DNA, the CDR3 is TGTGCCAGCAGTAGACAGGGGAGGGTCGGGGAGCTGTTTTTT.

This rearrangement joins TRBV12-3 or TRBV12-4 to TRBJ2-7; D gene uncertain. V was cut by 6 bases and J by 3 bases, with 9 bases left in between. CDR3 length: 12 amino acids. CDR3 amino acids: CASSFRLYEQYF. The DNA for the CDR3 is TGTGCCAGCAGCTTCAGGCTCTACGAGCAGTACTTC.

The rearrangement uses TRBV7-2 and TRBJ1-5; TRBD1 might be the D (5 bases). Germline-derived CDR1 and CDR2 are SGHTA and FQGNSA. V was shortened by 5 bases and J by 4 bases, with 9 bases between the two germline ends. The CDR3 has 13 amino acids. DNA for the CDR3: TGTGCCAGCAGCCCGGACAATAATCAGCCCCAGCATTTT. Its translation is CASSPDNNQPQHF.

DNA for the CDR3: TGTGCCAGCAGTTTCGAGGGAAACACCATATATTTT. Translated, it gives CASSFEGNTIYF. This rearrangement joins TRBV28 to TRBJ1-3, with no clear D. Trimming removed 3 bases at V and 4 bases at J, with 4 bases between. Germline CDR1 MDHEN, CDR2 SYDVKM. The CDR3 is 12 amino acids.

The gene calls are TRBV28 and TRBJ2-1, with D perhaps matching TRBD2 (5 bases). This CDR3 is 13 amino acids long. Germline-derived CDR1 and CDR2 are MDHEN and SYDVKM. V lost 8 bases and J lost 0, with 8 bases in between. DNA of the CDR3: TGTGCCAGCGGAGGAGGCTCCTACAATGAGCAGTTCTTC. Its protein is CASGGGSYNEQFF.

V and J are TRBV28 and TRBJ2-7, with a tentative D call TRBD1 (6 bases). CDR3 length equals 12 residues. Germline V lookup: CDR1 MDHEN, CDR2 SYDVKM. V shed 4 bases and J shed 7 bases, with 11 bases lying between them. The CDR3 spells CASSWGPGEQYF. Here the CDR3 DNA reads TGTGCCAGCAGTTGGGGGCCTGGAGAGCAGTACTTC.

The V call is TRBV6-2 or TRBV6-3, the J call TRBJ2-1; TRBD2 matches 10 bases. The V and J ends lost 3 bases and 8 bases, in that order; junction bases with no gene match: 10. The V gene's germline CDR1 is MNHEY and CDR2 SVGEGT. The CDR3 extends over 16 amino acids. CDR3 DNA: TGTGCCAGCAGTTATCCAAGCGGGGGGGCCACAGATGAGCAGTTCTTC. It encodes CASSYPSGGATDEQFF.

The rearrangement links TRBV5-1 to TRBJ1-3; D gene unclear. Trimming removed 7 bases from V and 0 bases from J, with 11 bases in between. CDR3 length: 14 amino acids. Germline CDR1 and CDR2: SGHRS and YFSETQ. DNA of the CDR3: TGCGCCAGCTCGGGAGGTTACTCTGGAAACACCATATATTTT. It translates to CASSGGYSGNTIYF. Full variable domain (remainder filled in from reference TRBV5-1 and TRBJ1-3): KAGVTQTPRYLIKTRGQQVTLSCSPISGHRSVSWYQQTPGQGLQFLFEYFSETQRNKGNFPGRFSGRQFSNSRSEMNVSTLELGDSALYLCASSGGYSGNTIYFGEGSWLTVV.

The V and J genes are TRBV5-1 and TRBJ2-2, with TRBD2 as a possible D gene (5 bases). The V gene lost 5 bases and the J gene lost 5 bases, with 10 bases spanning the gap. This CDR3 has 13 residues. CDR1 is SGHRS, CDR2 YFSETQ, per germline. The CDR3 nucleotides read TGCGCCAGCAGTTTCCCGGGGACCGGGGAGCTGTTTTTT. Its translation: CASSFPGTGELFF.

Comments on this clone: Germline and junction disagree at one end, which may indicate a read error. The chain employs TRBV7-7 and TRBJ2-1; TRBD2 matches at 10 bases. This CDR3 spans 16 amino acids. Germline values: CDR1 SSHAT, CDR2 FNYEAQ (reference sequence). DNA of the CDR3: TGTGCTAGCAGCCCGGCTCTAAGCGGGGGGGCGGATGAGCAGTTCTTC. Protein product: CASSPALSGGADEQFF.

V is TRBV7-2 and J is TRBJ2-1; tentative D call: TRBD2 (7 bases). Between the trimmed V and J ends, which lost 5 bases and 9 bases, there was a span of 14 bases. The CDR3 is made up of 13 amino acids. Per germline, CDR1 SGHTA and CDR2 FQGNSA. Here the CDR3 reads CASSPRGASEQFF. CDR3 DNA: TGTGCCAGCAGCCCTCGGGGGGCCAGTGAGCAGTTCTTC.

This clone was seen just once. This sequence joins TRBV13 and TRBJ2-7; 7 bases match TRBD2. This CDR3 contains 16 residues. The V gene's germline CDR1 is PRHDT and CDR2 FYEKMQ (reference sequence). V shed 2 bases and J 1 base; nucleotides not matched to a gene: 8. The CDR3 coding sequence is TGTGCCAGCAGCTTATGGGGGAGGGGATCGTCCTACGAGCAGTACTTC. It yields the protein CASSLWGRGSSYEQYF.

The chain couples TRBV7-2 to TRBJ2-3, with TRBD2 identical over 9 bases. V trimming: 5 bases; J trimming: 3 bases; junction bases outside the gene matches: 6. Germline V gene lookup returns CDR1 SGHTA and CDR2 FQGNSA. The CDR3 runs 15 residues. CDR3 sequence reads: CASSIPGLATDTQYF. As DNA, the CDR3 is TGTGCCAGCAGCATCCCGGGACTAGCAACAGATACGCAGTATTTT.

Here the CDR3 DNA reads TGTGCCAGCGGTAACGACAGGGGTTCCTACGAGCAGTACTTC. It encodes CASGNDRGSYEQYF. The chain links TRBV7-2 to TRBJ2-7; 8 bases map to TRBD1. Germline CDR1 SGHTA, CDR2 FQGNSA. The J segment lost 1 base and the V segment lost 8 bases, leaving 7 bases of the junction unmatched. The CDR3 is 14 amino acids.

V gene TRBV27 combines with J gene TRBJ2-1, with TRBD2 matching 8 bases. CDR3 length: 14 residues. V was clipped by 6 bases and J by 10 bases; unmatched bases: 11. Germline CDR1 MNHEY, CDR2 SMNVEV (reference sequence). CDR3 loop: CASRVGLGTGEQFF. The CDR3 DNA reads as TGTGCCAGCAGGGTGGGACTAGGGACGGGAGAGCAGTTCTTC.